This T cell receptor (beta chain) is drawn from a study of blood T cell repertoires in COVID-19. Study in general: In each case, the material was cDNA or gDNA derived from T cells, B-cell-depleted T cells, or PBMCs.

TCRdb keeps only in-frame clones here, not all; method: immunoSEQ multiplex PCR. The sample shows fewer than 200,000 clones, about 81% of them seen only once. This CDR3 comprises 20 residues. The V gene is TRBV21-1, the J gene TRBJ1-5; TRBD1 is the table's D call and was not checked against the DNA. TRBV21-1 is shown as a pseudogene. The clonotype was recovered from a woman aged 70-85 years with acute or convalescent COVID-19. The sequencing sample was made of peripheral blood. This CDR3 is CASSKGPKGQGRDSNQPQHF. CDR3 bases: TGTGCCAGCAGCAAAGGGCCAAAGGGACAGGGGCGGGATAGCAATCAGCCCCAGCATTTT.